One sample yielded the 28 T cell receptor beta chains listed below, sequenced in a study of cytomegalovirus exposure and HLA in healthy donors. The PCR used 60 Vbeta and 13 Jbeta primers. TCRdb keeps only in-frame clones here, not all; method: immunoSEQ multiplex PCR. The sample yields roughly 64,000 clones, of which the top ten take up 3.6%. Sequencing used PBMCs. Source of these receptors: a woman younger than 30 in good health and CMV-seronegative.

V usage is TRBV19 and J usage is TRBJ1-1, with 7 bases that match TRBD1. The V and J ends lost 8 bases and 2 bases, in that order; junction bases with no gene match: 8. The CDR3 sequence is 14 residues long. The germline gives CDR1 LNHDA, CDR2 SQIVND (reference sequence). The CDR3: CASSDRVINTEAFF. The CDR3 DNA reads as TGTGCCAGTTCTGACAGGGTGATCAACACTGAAGCTTTCTTT.

J is TRBJ2-1 and V is TRBV11-2; tentative D call: TRBD2 (5 bases). Germline V gene sequence: CDR1 SGHAT, CDR2 FQNNGV. Trimming stripped 3 bases from V and 2 bases from J, with 14 bases between. This CDR3 is built from 16 residues. The CDR3 bases are TGTGCCAGCAGCTTGATACGGCGGGTCGCCTACAATGAGCAGTTCTTC. This gives the protein CASSLIRRVAYNEQFF.

The rearrangement links TRBV28 to TRBJ1-2; 7 nucleotides match TRBD1. CDR3 length equals 13 residues. Germline V gene data show CDR1 as MDHEN and CDR2 as SYDVKM. Unmatched junction bases numbered 12, after V lost 9 bases and J lost 8 bases. CDR3 coding DNA: TGTGCCAGATCCGCTCGTCTAGGGGGCGGCTACACCTTC. This encodes CARSARLGGGYTF.

V gene TRBV7-9 combines with J gene TRBJ2-7; TRBD2 might be the D (5 bases). V was shortened by 7 bases and J by 3 bases, with 10 bases between the two germline ends. The germline CDR1 and CDR2 sequences are SEHNR and FQNEAQ (reference sequence). This CDR3 is 12 amino acids long. CDR3 protein: CASTPAGYEQYF. The CDR3 DNA sequence: TGTGCCAGCACCCCGGCGGGCTACGAGCAGTACTTC.

J is TRBJ1-2 and V is TRBV5-1; 9 bases are a match to TRBD1. CDR1 and CDR2 from the germline V gene are SGHRS and YFSETQ. V dropped 4 bases and J dropped 8; count of bases not matched to a gene: 9. CDR3 length: 14 amino acids. CDR3 amino acids: CASSEPGQGEGYTF. In DNA form, the CDR3 reads TGCGCCAGCAGCGAACCGGGACAGGGAGAAGGCTACACCTTC. Full variable domain (missing parts from reference TRBV5-1 and TRBJ1-2): KAGVTQTPRYLIKTRGQQVTLSCSPISGHRSVSWYQQTPGQGLQFLFEYFSETQRNKGNFPGRFSGRQFSNSRSEMNVSTLELGDSALYLCASSEPGQGEGYTFGSGTRLTVV.

The chain uses TRBV6-1 and TRBJ2-2; TRBD2 matches 7 bases. After removal of 8 bases from V and 10 bases from J, the junction contained 10 bases not matched to a gene. There are 13 residues in the CDR3. CDR1 MNHNS and CDR2 SASEGT come from the germline V gene. CDR3 sequence reads: CASGRGFPKELFF. DNA of the CDR3: TGTGCCAGCGGGAGGGGATTCCCCAAGGAGCTGTTTTTT.

This chain joins TRBV5-1 and TRBJ2-7; 9 nucleotides match TRBD1. The V segment lost 3 bases and the J segment 4 bases; nucleotides outside the gene matches: 5. The germline V gene encodes CDR1 SGHRS and CDR2 YFSETQ. The CDR3 is 14 amino acids. The CDR3 here is CASSSRDRAYEQYF. The CDR3, as DNA: TGCGCCAGCAGCTCCCGGGACAGGGCTTACGAGCAGTACTTC.

V is TRBV19 and J is TRBJ1-1; D may be TRBD1 (5 bases). CDR3 length: 16 residues. Germline V gene lookup returns CDR1 LNHDA and CDR2 SQIVND (reference sequence). V shed 7 bases and J shed 5 bases, with 23 bases lying between them. The CDR3 region is CASTPLGGGVGTEAFF. Written as DNA, the CDR3 is TGTGCCAGTACCCCCCTCGGGGGAGGGGTAGGGACTGAAGCTTTCTTT.

The chain links TRBV2 to TRBJ1-1; TRBD1 aligns across 10 bases. With 3 bases clipped from V and 2 bases from J, the junction kept 6 bases outside the gene matches. The CDR3 contains 16 residues. Germline values: CDR1 SNHLY, CDR2 FYNNEI. The CDR3: CASSDQGQGLNTEAFF. The CDR3 DNA is TGTGCCAGCAGTGATCAGGGACAGGGGTTAAACACTGAAGCTTTCTTT.

The CDR3 sequence: CASSPSTVDEAFF. The CDR3 nucleotides read TGTGCCAGCTCCCCGTCGACAGTAGATGAAGCTTTCTTT. This chain uses TRBV18 with TRBJ1-1; maybe TRBD1 (5 bases). Germline assignment: CDR1 KGHSH and CDR2 LQKENI. Trimming pared 6 bases from V and 7 bases from J, leaving 15 bases between. This CDR3 spans 13 amino acids.

V gene TRBV5-1 combines with J gene TRBJ1-1; D unclear. V lost 1 base and J 1 base, leaving 8 bases between the germline ends. Germline loops: CDR1 SGHRS, CDR2 YFSETQ. This CDR3 region has 14 residues. The DNA for the CDR3 is TGCGCCAGCAGCTTGAGGCAGGCGAACACTGAAGCTTTCTTT. Translating it yields CASSLRQANTEAFF.

The chain links TRBV29-1 to TRBJ2-3; 10 nucleotides line up with TRBD2. The V gene end was trimmed by 5 bases and the J gene end by 1 base; junction bases not matched to a gene: 0. Germline CDR1 and CDR2: SQVTM and ANQGSEA. The length of the CDR3 is 13 residues. The CDR3 bases are TGCAGCGTTACTAGCGGGGGCACAGATACGCAGTATTTT. Residues: CSVTSGGTDTQYF.

The CDR3: CASSIVARAYEQYF. The CDR3 DNA follows: TGTGCCAGTAGTATAGTCGCCCGGGCCTACGAGCAGTACTTC. V usage is TRBV19 and J usage is TRBJ2-7; D not resolved. The CDR3 has 14 amino acids. Germline loops: CDR1 LNHDA, CDR2 SQIVND (reference sequence). V dropped 1 base and J dropped 2 bases, with 9 bases sitting between them. Full variable domain (remainder filled in from reference TRBV19 and TRBJ2-7): DGGITQSPKYLFRKEGQNVTLSCEQNLNHDAMYWYRQDPGQGLRLIYYSQIVNDFQKGDIAEGYSVSREKKESFPLTVTSAQKNPTAFYLCASSIVARAYEQYFGPGTRLTVT.

V is TRBV6-5 and J is TRBJ1-1; tentative D call: TRBD1 (6 bases). Between the trimmed V and J ends, which lost 5 bases and 4 bases, there was a span of 11 bases. CDR3 length: 13 amino acids. Germline CDR1 reads MNHEY; CDR2 reads SVGAGI. CDR3 coding DNA: TGTGCCAGCAGTCCACAGGGAGCCACTGAAGCTTTCTTT. Translating it yields CASSPQGATEAFF.

The chain links TRBV5-6 to TRBJ1-2, with D perhaps matching TRBD1 (6 bases). This CDR3 is built from 16 residues. Germline assignment: CDR1 SGHDT and CDR2 YYEEEE. V was cut by 3 bases and J by 2 bases, with 17 bases left in between. The CDR3 DNA is TGTGCCAGCAGCTCATTATCCAGGGGTCCAAACTATGGCTACACCTTC. This translates into CASSSLSRGPNYGYTF.

The chain combines TRBV13 with TRBJ2-6, with a tentative D call TRBD1 (6 bases). Per the germline V gene, CDR1 is PRHDT and CDR2 is FYEKMQ (reference sequence). V dropped 2 bases and J dropped 4 bases, with 15 bases sitting between them. This CDR3 is built from 17 residues. This CDR3 is CASSLRARGTGANVLTF. CDR3 nucleotides: TGTGCCAGCAGCTTACGGGCCAGGGGCACGGGGGCCAACGTCCTGACTTTC.

V is TRBV5-6 and J is TRBJ2-3; 7 nucleotides match TRBD1. In germline, CDR1 is SGHDT, CDR2 YYEEEE. V shed 2 bases and J 1 base; nucleotides not matched to a gene: 4. The CDR3 is made up of 15 amino acids. In nucleotides, the CDR3 is TGTGCCAGCAGCTTAGGGGGCTCTGGCACAGATACGCAGTATTTT. Encoded protein: CASSLGGSGTDTQYF.

The chain is built from TRBV29-1 and TRBJ1-1, with TRBD1 matching over 9 bases. Germline CDR1 is SQVTM and CDR2 is ANQGSEA. CDR3 length: 12 amino acids. V trimming: 4 bases; J trimming: 4 bases; junction bases outside the gene matches: 1. The CDR3 spells CSVGTGVTEAFF. The DNA for the CDR3 is TGCAGCGTTGGGACAGGGGTCACTGAAGCTTTCTTT.

The V gene is TRBV13, the J gene TRBJ2-1, with 8 bases identical to TRBD2. V shed 4 bases, J shed 5 bases, and the junction held 7 bases outside the gene matches. The CDR3 totals 15 residues. In germline, CDR1 is PRHDT, CDR2 FYEKMQ (reference sequence). CDR3 in amino acids: CASSSRLAPDNEQFF. The CDR3, as DNA: TGTGCCAGCAGCTCCCGACTAGCGCCTGACAATGAGCAGTTCTTC.

Turning to this clone: A read error may produce the germline difference seen at one junction end. The gene calls are TRBV7-7 and TRBJ2-5; D call uncertain. Germline V gene data show CDR1 as SSHAT and CDR2 as FNYEAQ (reference sequence). The CDR3 covers 13 residues. CDR3 protein: CASSLAPQETQYF. In DNA, the CDR3 is TGTGCTAGCAGCTTAGCCCCTCAAGAGACCCAGTACTTC. The full variable domain, completed using reference TRBV7-7 and TRBJ2-5, is GAGVSQSPRYKVTKRGQDVTLRCDPISSHATLYWYQQALGQGPEFLTYFNYEAQPDKSGLPSDRFSAERPEGSISTLTIQRTEQRDSAMYRCASSLAPQETQYFGPGTRLLVL.

The rearrangement links TRBV9 to TRBJ2-7, with TRBD2 as a possible D gene (7 bases). Germline CDR1 and CDR2: SGDLS and YYNGEE. V shed 1 base and J shed 6 bases, with 14 bases lying between them. CDR3 length: 14 residues. This CDR3 is CASSVQGRDGEQYF. CDR3 nucleotides: TGTGCCAGCAGCGTACAGGGGAGGGATGGCGAGCAGTACTTC.

The chain uses TRBV7-9 and TRBJ1-1; TRBD1 might be the D (6 bases). CDR1 is SEHNR, CDR2 FQNEAQ, per germline (reference sequence). Trimming shortened V by 3 bases and J by 1 base, and 12 bases separated the two germline ends. The CDR3 runs 15 residues. CDR3 sequence: CASSFSGETNTEAFF. CDR3 in DNA: TGTGCCAGCAGCTTTTCAGGGGAGACGAACACTGAAGCTTTCTTT.

The chain employs TRBV29-1 and TRBJ2-3; the match to TRBD2 covers 7 bases. The CDR3 contains 11 residues. The junction had 3 bases not matched to a gene; V was cut back by 4 bases and J by 8 bases. CDR1 is SQVTM and CDR2 is ANQGSEA in the germline V gene. The CDR3 region has the DNA TGCAGCGTTGTGGGAGGGGCTACGCAGTATTTT. Translating gives CSVVGGATQYF.

This rearrangement joins TRBV13 to TRBJ1-1; D possibly corresponds to TRBD1 (6 bases). CDR3 length: 14 amino acids. Germline-derived CDR1 and CDR2 are PRHDT and FYEKMQ (reference sequence). Trimming pared 5 bases from V and 5 bases from J, leaving 15 bases between. CDR3 DNA sequence: TGTGCCAGCAGCCACCCCGAGGGGGGGACTGAAGCTTTCTTT. Amino acid sequence: CASSHPEGGTEAFF.

The V gene is TRBV4-1, the J gene TRBJ2-2; 8 bases agree with TRBD2. Germline V CDR1 and CDR2: MGHRA, YSYEKL. This CDR3 region has 15 residues. V shed 3 bases, J shed 3 bases, and the junction held 3 bases outside the gene matches. CDR3 in amino acids: CASSQNGGDTGELFF. In DNA, the CDR3 is TGCGCCAGCAGCCAGAACGGGGGGGACACCGGGGAGCTGTTTTTT.

V and J are TRBV5-1 and TRBJ1-3; D is unclear. There are 15 residues in the CDR3. V was shortened by 4 bases and J by 0 bases, with 11 bases between the two germline ends. Per germline, CDR1 SGHRS and CDR2 YFSETQ. In DNA form, the CDR3 reads TGCGCCAGCAGCCAAACCCACAGCTCTGGAAACACCATATATTTT. Protein sequence: CASSQTHSSGNTIYF. The variable domain in full, completed from reference TRBV5-1 and TRBJ1-3, reads KAGVTQTPRYLIKTRGQQVTLSCSPISGHRSVSWYQQTPGQGLQFLFEYFSETQRNKGNFPGRFSGRQFSNSRSEMNVSTLELGDSALYLCASSQTHSSGNTIYFGEGSWLTVV.

This chain joins TRBV28 and TRBJ1-2, with unresolved D. V was trimmed by 5 bases and J by 6 bases, leaving 10 bases between them. Germline V gene sequence: CDR1 MDHEN, CDR2 SYDVKM. The CDR3 totals 12 residues. CDR3 residues: CASSRTVNGYTF. The CDR3 bases are TGTGCCAGCAGTAGGACTGTTAATGGCTACACCTTC.

The rearrangement links TRBV27 to TRBJ1-1; TRBD1 agrees at 7 bases. The CDR3 extends over 12 amino acids. Germline V gene lookup returns CDR1 MNHEY and CDR2 SMNVEV (reference sequence). V shed 8 bases and J 4 bases; nucleotides not matched to a gene: 4. Here the CDR3 DNA reads TGTGCCAGCCATGACAGGGTCACTGAAGCTTTCTTT. Protein product: CASHDRVTEAFF.